One sample yielded the 9 T cell receptor beta chains listed below, sequenced in a study of blood T cell repertoires in COVID-19. Clones were sequenced by immunoSEQ multiplex PCR, and TCRdb holds only the in-frame ones, with some missing. The data contain about 160,000 clones, about nine tenths of them singletons. The sequenced sample consisted of peripheral blood. The receptor set was obtained from a woman aged 60-70 years with active or convalescent COVID-19.

The V and J genes are TRBV2 and TRBJ1-5; D ambiguous. Germline V CDR1 and CDR2: SNHLY, FYNNEI. This CDR3 is built from 12 residues. Trimming took 4 bases from V and 7 from J, leaving 8 bases between them. This CDR3 is CASSGGSQPQHF. In DNA, the CDR3 is TGTGCCAGCAGTGGAGGGTCCCAGCCCCAGCATTTT.

The J gene is TRBJ2-3, the V gene TRBV7-6, with 8 bases matching TRBD2. V gave up 2 bases and J gave up 0 bases; unmatched junction bases: 4. CDR3 length equals 16 residues. Germline V gene data show CDR1 as SGHVS and CDR2 as FNYEAQ. The DNA of the CDR3 is TGTGCCAGCAGCTTAACAGGGACTAGGAGCACAGATACGCAGTATTTT. This translates into CASSLTGTRSTDTQYF.

The J gene is TRBJ2-5, the V gene TRBV14; 7 positions agree with TRBD1. Unmatched junction bases numbered 7, after V lost 2 bases and J lost 7 bases. The CDR3 sequence is 14 residues long. CDR1 is SGHDN and CDR2 is FVKESK in the germline V gene. The CDR3 loop reads CASSQQVAGGTQYF. For the CDR3, the DNA is TGTGCCAGCAGCCAACAGGTTGCAGGGGGGACCCAGTACTTC.

The chain links TRBV6-6 to TRBJ1-1, with D tentatively TRBD1 (5 bases). The germline CDR1 and CDR2 sequences are MNHNY and SVGAGI (reference sequence). There are 13 residues in the CDR3. V was pared by 6 bases and J by 8 bases, with 16 bases between. The CDR3 nucleotides read TGTGCCAGCAGCCTACAGGAGTCCACAGAAGCTTTCTTT. Amino acid sequence: CASSLQESTEAFF.

The chain carries TRBV4-3 and TRBJ1-2; D is unclear. Germline V CDR1 and CDR2: LGHNA, YSLEER. V was cut by 0 bases and J by 2 bases, with 16 bases left in between. The CDR3 is made up of 17 amino acids. DNA for the CDR3: TGCGCCAGCAGCCAAGACATGCCGGGAACAAAAAACTATGGCTACACCTTC. It translates to CASSQDMPGTKNYGYTF.

The rearrangement uses TRBV18 and TRBJ1-1; TRBD1 is a possible D gene (5 bases). CDR1 is KGHSH, CDR2 LQKENI, per germline. The CDR3 consists of 16 residues. Trimming removed 0 bases from V and 1 base from J, with 12 bases in between. This CDR3 is CASSPPGKGPNTEAFF. The DNA of the CDR3 is TGTGCCAGCTCACCACCAGGGAAGGGGCCGAACACTGAAGCTTTCTTT.

The chain joins TRBV6-5 to TRBJ1-3; D gene unclear. The CDR3 runs to 13 residues. The V and J ends lost 6 bases and 3 bases respectively, with 9 bases between them. Germline V lookup: CDR1 MNHEY, CDR2 SVGAGI. CDR3 nucleotide sequence: TGTGCCAGCAGGACGGGTGGTGGAAACACCATATATTTT. Residues: CASRTGGGNTIYF.

This clone was picked up one time. In DNA form, the CDR3 reads TGTGCTAGTGGTTTGGTAATAGGCCGGGAGGACACTGAAGCTTTCTTT. It specifies CASGLVIGREDTEAFF. This chain uses TRBV12-5 with TRBJ1-1; D gene unclear. The CDR3 spans 16 residues. V was cut by 0 bases and J by 3 bases, with 14 bases left in between. Germline V gene sequence: CDR1 LGHNT, CDR2 FRNRAP.

The gene calls are TRBV5-5 and TRBJ2-7, with D unresolved. The germline V gene encodes CDR1 SGHKS and CDR2 YYEKEE (reference sequence). CDR3 length equals 11 residues. The V gene lost 2 bases and the J gene lost 7 bases, with 7 bases spanning the gap. The DNA for the CDR3 is TGTGCCAGCAGCTTAACACAGGAGCAGTACTTC. It codes for CASSLTQEQYF.